The rows below give T cell receptor beta chains drawn from one sample of a study of T cells in localized non-small cell lung cancer. The data were produced by immunoSEQ multiplex PCR, yet TCRdb's version contains in-frame clones alone and is incomplete. Counted here are about 1,100 clones, roughly a fifth occurring once; the ten biggest clones make up around 9.7%. Sequenced here: normal lung tissue next to the tumor, sampled before any cancer treatment. The receptor set was obtained from a female donor aged 60 or older with stage I lung adenocarcinoma. CDR3s include the opening cysteine and the closing phenylalanine or tryptophan. Fields, in order: V gene, clone size, D gene, J gene, CDR3 protein, CDR3 DNA. The D gene is left open where the match is weak. Clone sizes are given selectively: once, few, many, or a class where the clone is expanded.

v_call: TRBV10-1
clone_size: -
d_call: -
j_call: TRBJ1-4
cdr3_aa: CAWGIKEKLFF
cdr3_nt: TGCGCCTGGGGGATTAAGGAAAAACTGTTTTTT

v_call: TRBV10-1
clone_size: -
d_call: -
j_call: TRBJ1-6
cdr3_aa: CASSEGVQGGSPLHF
cdr3_nt: TGCGCCAGCAGTGAAGGTGTCCAGGGCGGTTCACCCCTCCACTTT

v_call: TRBV29-1
clone_size: -
d_call: -
j_call: TRBJ2-3
cdr3_aa: CSVRQVGADTQYF
cdr3_nt: TGCAGCGTACGACAGGTCGGAGCAGATACGCAGTATTTT

v_call: TRBV12-2
clone_size: few
d_call: -
j_call: TRBJ1-2
cdr3_aa: CASRLAGGVGSGYTF
cdr3_nt: TGTGCAAGTCGCTTAGCGGGAGGTGTGGGGAGTGGCTACACCTTC

v_call: TRBV11-3
clone_size: few
d_call: -
j_call: TRBJ2-1
cdr3_aa: CASSPLGFGNEQFF
cdr3_nt: TGTGCCAGCAGCCCACTAGGTTTCGGCAATGAGCAGTTCTTC

v_call: TRBV10-3
clone_size: few
d_call: -
j_call: TRBJ1-4
cdr3_aa: CAIYPAAGGTNEKLFF
cdr3_nt: TGTGCCATCTACCCGGCGGCCGGGGGCACTAATGAAAAACTGTTTTTT

v_call: TRBV6-8
clone_size: few
d_call: TRBD1
j_call: TRBJ2-5
cdr3_aa: CASSVYRGKTQYF
cdr3_nt: TGTGCCAGCAGTGTATACAGGGGGAAGACCCAGTACTTC

v_call: TRBV6-8
clone_size: -
d_call: TRBD1
j_call: TRBJ2-7
cdr3_aa: CASSYSLTGDEQYF
cdr3_nt: TGTGCCAGCAGTTACTCGCTGACAGGGGACGAGCAGTACTTC

v_call: TRBV29-1
clone_size: -
d_call: TRBD1
j_call: TRBJ1-2
cdr3_aa: CSVDGGGAYGYTF
cdr3_nt: TGCAGCGTTGACGGAGGGGGCGCCTATGGCTACACCTTC

v_call: TRBV19
clone_size: -
d_call: -
j_call: TRBJ2-3
cdr3_aa: CASSFVGSDTQYF
cdr3_nt: TGTGCCAGTAGCTTCGTCGGTTCAGATACGCAGTATTTT

v_call: TRBV11-3
clone_size: few
d_call: TRBD2
j_call: TRBJ2-3
cdr3_aa: CASSRTSGRASTDTQYF
cdr3_nt: TGTGCCAGCAGCAGGACTAGCGGGAGAGCCAGCACAGATACGCAGTATTTT

v_call: TRBV11-3
clone_size: medium-sized
d_call: -
j_call: TRBJ2-1
cdr3_aa: CASSPRRSSRREQFF
cdr3_nt: TGTGCCAGCAGCCCCCGACGGTCCTCCAGGAGGGAGCAGTTCTTC

v_call: TRBV11-3
clone_size: -
d_call: TRBD1
j_call: TRBJ2-2
cdr3_aa: CASSLGTGAIGELFF
cdr3_nt: TGTGCCAGCAGCTTAGGGACAGGGGCCATCGGGGAGCTGTTTTTT

v_call: TRBV14
clone_size: -
d_call: TRBD2
j_call: TRBJ2-3
cdr3_aa: CASSQRTSGDTDTQYF
cdr3_nt: TGTGCCAGCAGCCAGCGGACTAGCGGGGACACAGATACGCAGTATTTT

v_call: TRBV6-8
clone_size: -
d_call: TRBD1
j_call: TRBJ1-1
cdr3_aa: CARSADRDTEAFF
cdr3_nt: TGTGCCAGGTCTGCCGACAGGGACACTGAAGCTTTCTTT

v_call: TRBV5-1
clone_size: -
d_call: -
j_call: TRBJ1-2
cdr3_aa: CASSLGTASFSGYTF
cdr3_nt: TGCGCCAGCAGCTTGGGTACAGCGTCTTTCTCGGGCTACACCTTC

v_call: TRBV19
clone_size: -
d_call: -
j_call: TRBJ2-3
cdr3_aa: CASSFRGSGTDTQYF
cdr3_nt: TGTGCCAGTAGTTTCCGGGGGAGTGGAACAGATACGCAGTATTTT

v_call: TRBV13
clone_size: -
d_call: -
j_call: TRBJ2-3
cdr3_aa: CASSLGFFRSADTQYF
cdr3_nt: TGTGCCAGCAGCTTAGGTTTCTTTCGCAGCGCAGATACGCAGTATTTT

v_call: TRBV11-3
clone_size: few
d_call: -
j_call: TRBJ2-7
cdr3_aa: CASSSGTDAYEQYF
cdr3_nt: TGTGCCAGCAGCTCCGGGACGGATGCCTACGAGCAGTACTTC

v_call: TRBV28
clone_size: few
d_call: TRBD1
j_call: TRBJ1-2
cdr3_aa: CASSSTGGANYGYTF
cdr3_nt: TGTGCCAGCAGTTCGACAGGGGGCGCTAACTATGGCTACACCTTC

v_call: TRBV19
clone_size: -
d_call: -
j_call: TRBJ1-5
cdr3_aa: CASSISGQGRGNQPQHF
cdr3_nt: TGTGCCAGTAGTATCTCTGGGCAGGGTAGGGGCAATCAGCCCCAGCATTTT

v_call: TRBV18
clone_size: few
d_call: -
j_call: TRBJ2-1
cdr3_aa: CASSPPSRKDYNEQFF
cdr3_nt: TGTGCCAGCTCACCACCCTCCAGAAAAGACTACAATGAGCAGTTCTTC

v_call: TRBV25-1
clone_size: -
d_call: -
j_call: TRBJ1-5
cdr3_aa: CASSEGSEWNQPQHF
cdr3_nt: TGTGCCAGCAGTGAAGGGTCAGAGTGGAATCAGCCCCAGCATTTT

v_call: TRBV9
clone_size: -
d_call: TRBD2
j_call: TRBJ2-7
cdr3_aa: CASSELAGGYEQYF
cdr3_nt: TGTGCCAGCAGCGAGCTAGCGGGAGGTTACGAGCAGTACTTC

v_call: TRBV9
clone_size: -
d_call: -
j_call: TRBJ1-2
cdr3_aa: CASSVDSGGLGGYTF
cdr3_nt: TGTGCCAGCAGCGTAGATTCTGGTGGGCTAGGTGGCTACACCTTC

v_call: TRBV11-3
clone_size: -
d_call: TRBD1
j_call: TRBJ2-2
cdr3_aa: CASSWVRQGDTGELFF
cdr3_nt: TGTGCCAGCAGCTGGGTCAGGCAGGGGGACACCGGGGAGCTGTTTTTT

v_call: TRBV30
clone_size: -
d_call: TRBD1
j_call: TRBJ1-1
cdr3_aa: CASLGGETGTMNTEAFF
cdr3_nt: TGTGCCTCCCTTGGGGGGGAGACAGGGACTATGAACACTGAAGCTTTCTTT

v_call: TRBV28
clone_size: -
d_call: -
j_call: TRBJ2-1
cdr3_aa: CASSLIATIEQFF
cdr3_nt: TGTGCCAGCAGTTTAATTGCGACGATAGAGCAGTTCTTC

v_call: TRBV5-1
clone_size: -
d_call: -
j_call: TRBJ2-1
cdr3_aa: CASSPRGPNYNEQFF
cdr3_nt: TGCGCCAGCAGCCCTCGGGGGCCCAATTACAATGAGCAGTTCTTC

v_call: TRBV19
clone_size: -
d_call: -
j_call: TRBJ2-6
cdr3_aa: CASSIWRGSGANVLTF
cdr3_nt: TGTGCCAGTAGTATCTGGCGGGGCTCTGGGGCCAACGTCCTGACTTTC

v_call: TRBV5-1
clone_size: -
d_call: TRBD2
j_call: TRBJ2-7
cdr3_aa: CASSPGLALYEQYF
cdr3_nt: TGCGCCAGCAGCCCGGGACTAGCCCTCTACGAGCAGTACTTC

v_call: TRBV6-8
clone_size: -
d_call: -
j_call: TRBJ1-6
cdr3_aa: CASTGWSNSPLHF
cdr3_nt: TGTGCCAGCACTGGGTGGTCCAATTCACCCCTCCACTTT

v_call: TRBV6-8
clone_size: -
d_call: TRBD2
j_call: TRBJ2-7
cdr3_aa: CASVGGSLYEQYF
cdr3_nt: TGTGCCAGCGTGGGGGGGAGTCTCTACGAGCAGTACTTC